This record covers a single TCR beta chain. Its antigen remains unknown. This sample stems from a study of STAT3 mutations in large granular lymphocyte leukemia. Germline CDR1 SGDLS, CDR2 YYNGEE. There are 15 residues in the CDR3. Trimming pared 3 bases from V and 0 bases from J, leaving 10 bases between. TCRdb keeps only in-frame clones here, not all; method: immunoSEQ multiplex PCR. The data contain 30,000 to 35,000 clones, about 83% of them singletons. Study-level results: Clonal expansion was inferred from other time points because no sample existed at each clone's first appearance. Every T-LGLL patient had at least one immunodominant TCRbeta clonotype.

The sequencing sample was made of peripheral blood mononuclear cells. The chain carries TRBV9 and TRBJ1-5; D remains unclear. The source is a woman in her forties or fifties with T-cell large granular lymphocyte leukemia. Some clones in this sample may be carry-over from other donors' samples. Written as DNA, the CDR3 is TGTGCCAGCAGCGCAGGAGAAAATAGCAATCAGCCCCAGCATTTT. As protein: CASSAGENSNQPQHF.